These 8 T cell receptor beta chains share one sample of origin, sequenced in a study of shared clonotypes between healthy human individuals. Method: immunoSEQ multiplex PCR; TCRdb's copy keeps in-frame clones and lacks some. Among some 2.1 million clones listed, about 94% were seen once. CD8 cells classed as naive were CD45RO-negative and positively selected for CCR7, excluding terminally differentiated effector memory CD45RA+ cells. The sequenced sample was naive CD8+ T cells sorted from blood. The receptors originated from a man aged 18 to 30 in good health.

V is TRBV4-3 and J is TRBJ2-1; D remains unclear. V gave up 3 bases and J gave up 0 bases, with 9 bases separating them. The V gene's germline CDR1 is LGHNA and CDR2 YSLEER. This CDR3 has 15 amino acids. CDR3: CASSQVESSYNEQFF. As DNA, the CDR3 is TGCGCCAGCAGCCAGGTAGAAAGCTCCTACAATGAGCAGTTCTTC.

CDR3 bases: TGTGCCAGCAGCTTGCAGGGAACTGAAGCTTTCTTT. Translated, it gives CASSLQGTEAFF. The rearrangement links TRBV5-5 to TRBJ1-1, with D maybe TRBD1 (5 bases). This CDR3 comprises 12 residues. Germline values: CDR1 SGHKS, CDR2 YYEKEE (reference sequence). Between the trimmed V and J ends, which lost 1 base and 5 bases, there was a span of 6 bases.

CDR3 nucleotides: TGTGCCAGTAGTATCTCAAGGGGCTCCTACGAGCAGTACTTC. This gives the protein CASSISRGSYEQYF. This chain joins TRBV19 and TRBJ2-7, with D perhaps TRBD1 (5 bases). Germline V CDR1 and CDR2: LNHDA, SQIVND (reference sequence). The length of the CDR3 is 14 residues. The V and J ends lost 3 bases and 0 bases respectively, with 9 bases between them.

CDR3 protein: CAWSLGSSSYEQYF. DNA for the CDR3: TGTGCCTGGTCTCTGGGGTCGAGCTCCTACGAGCAGTACTTC. The V gene is TRBV30, the J gene TRBJ2-7; no clear D. Germline V gives CDR1 GTSNPN, CDR2 SVGIG (reference sequence). Trimming pared 5 bases from V and 0 bases from J, leaving 14 bases between. CDR3 length equals 14 residues. Full variable domain (outside the CDR3, taken from reference TRBV30 and TRBJ2-7): SQTIHQWPATLVQPVGSPLSLECTVEGTSNPNLYWYRQAAGRGLQLLFYSVGIGQISSEVPQNLSASRPQDRQFILSSKKLLLSDSGFYLCAWSLGSSSYEQYFGPGTRLTVT.

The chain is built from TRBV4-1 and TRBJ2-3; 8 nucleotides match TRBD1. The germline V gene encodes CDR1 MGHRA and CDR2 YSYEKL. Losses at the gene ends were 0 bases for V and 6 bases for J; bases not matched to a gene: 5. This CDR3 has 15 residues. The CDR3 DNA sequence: TGCGCCAGCAGCCAAGAACAGGGGGTGGCTGATACGCAGTATTTT. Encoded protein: CASSQEQGVADTQYF.

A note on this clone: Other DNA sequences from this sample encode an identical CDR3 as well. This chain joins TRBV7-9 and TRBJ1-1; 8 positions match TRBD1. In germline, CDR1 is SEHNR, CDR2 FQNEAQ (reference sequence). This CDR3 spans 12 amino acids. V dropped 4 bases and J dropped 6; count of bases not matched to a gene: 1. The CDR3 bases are TGTGCCAGCAGCTGGACAGGGTCTGAAGCTTTCTTT. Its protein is CASSWTGSEAFF.

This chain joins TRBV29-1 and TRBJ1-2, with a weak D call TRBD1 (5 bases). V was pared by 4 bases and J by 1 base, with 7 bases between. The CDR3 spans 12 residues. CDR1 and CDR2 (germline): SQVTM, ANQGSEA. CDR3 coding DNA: TGCAGCGTTGGGGACGTTAACTATGGCTACACCTTC. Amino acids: CSVGDVNYGYTF. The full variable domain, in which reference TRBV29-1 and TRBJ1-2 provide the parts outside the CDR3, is SAVISQKPSRDICQRGTSLTIQCQVDSQVTMMFWYRQQPGQSLTLIATANQGSEATYESGFVIDKFPISRPNLTFSTLTVSNMSPEDSSIYLCSVGDVNYGYTFGSGTRLTVV.

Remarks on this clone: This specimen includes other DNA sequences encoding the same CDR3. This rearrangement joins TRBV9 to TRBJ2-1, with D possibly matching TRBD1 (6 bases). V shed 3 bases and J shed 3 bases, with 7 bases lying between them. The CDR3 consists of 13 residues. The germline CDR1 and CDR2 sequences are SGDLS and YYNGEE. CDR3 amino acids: CASSGTDYNEQFF. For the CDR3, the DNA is TGTGCCAGCAGCGGGACAGACTACAATGAGCAGTTCTTC.